The present entry profiles one T cell receptor beta chain with its context. Its antigen is still unknown. This record comes from a study of T cell responses to AZD1222 COVID-19 vaccine. This CDR3 comprises 15 residues. Per germline, CDR1 KGHSH and CDR2 LQKENI. With 3 bases removed from V and 0 bases from J, the gap between germline ends came to 10 bases. Measured with immunoSEQ multiplex PCR; TCRdb has only the in-frame clones, and not every one. The data contain roughly 180,000 clones, 94% of them singletons. Study-level points and caveats: Repertoires were sampled only after the peak T cell response. Just a handful of people given AZD1222 tested seropositive at baseline.

This TCR was sampled from an adult in good health. The chain couples TRBV18 to TRBJ2-3; D is possibly TRBD1 (5 bases). Sequenced material: peripheral blood, taken on day 0 of AZD1222 vaccination. The CDR3 loop reads CASSPLQGSTDTQYF. CDR3 nucleotide sequence: TGTGCCAGCTCACCGCTTCAGGGAAGCACAGATACGCAGTATTTT.